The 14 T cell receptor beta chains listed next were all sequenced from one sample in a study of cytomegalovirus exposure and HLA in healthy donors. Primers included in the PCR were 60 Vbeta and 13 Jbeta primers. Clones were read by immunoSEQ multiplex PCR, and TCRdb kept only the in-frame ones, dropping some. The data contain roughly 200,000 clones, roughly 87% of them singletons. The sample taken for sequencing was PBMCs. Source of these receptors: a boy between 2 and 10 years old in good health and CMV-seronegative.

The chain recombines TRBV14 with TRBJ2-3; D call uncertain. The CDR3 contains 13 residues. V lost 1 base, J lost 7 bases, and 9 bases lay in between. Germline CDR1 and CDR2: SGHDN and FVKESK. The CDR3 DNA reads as TGTGCCAGCAGCCAAGTTCCCGCGAATACGCAGTATTTT. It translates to CASSQVPANTQYF.

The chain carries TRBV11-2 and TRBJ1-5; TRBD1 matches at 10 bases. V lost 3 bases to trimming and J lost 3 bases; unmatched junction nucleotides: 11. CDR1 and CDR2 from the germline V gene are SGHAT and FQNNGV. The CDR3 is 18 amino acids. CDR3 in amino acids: CASSLSPGTGELNQPQHF. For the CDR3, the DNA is TGTGCCAGCAGCTTGAGTCCTGGGACAGGGGAACTCAATCAGCCCCAGCATTTT.

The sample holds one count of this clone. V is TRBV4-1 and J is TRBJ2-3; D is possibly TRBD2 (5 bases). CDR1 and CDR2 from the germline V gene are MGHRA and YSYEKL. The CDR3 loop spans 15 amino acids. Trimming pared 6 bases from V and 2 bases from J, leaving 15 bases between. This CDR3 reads CASSLFSANTDTQYF. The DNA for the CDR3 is TGCGCCAGCAGTCTATTTAGCGCCAACACAGATACGCAGTATTTT.

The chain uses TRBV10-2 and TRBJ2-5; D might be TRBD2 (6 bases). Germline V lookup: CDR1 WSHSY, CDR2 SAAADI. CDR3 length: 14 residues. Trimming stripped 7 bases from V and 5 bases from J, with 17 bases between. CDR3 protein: CASTWDLGPETQYF. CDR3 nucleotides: TGCGCCAGCACCTGGGACTTGGGGCCGGAGACCCAGTACTTC.

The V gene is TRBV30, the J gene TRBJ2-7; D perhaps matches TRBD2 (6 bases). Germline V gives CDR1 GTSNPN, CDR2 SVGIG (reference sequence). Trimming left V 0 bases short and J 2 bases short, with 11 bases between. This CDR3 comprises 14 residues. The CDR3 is CAWSVGSGAYEQYF. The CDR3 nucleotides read TGTGCCTGGAGTGTAGGTAGCGGAGCCTACGAGCAGTACTTC. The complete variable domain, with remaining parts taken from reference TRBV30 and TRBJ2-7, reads SQTIHQWPATLVQPVGSPLSLECTVEGTSNPNLYWYRQAAGRGLQLLFYSVGIGQISSEVPQNLSASRPQDRQFILSSKKLLLSDSGFYLCAWSVGSGAYEQYFGPGTRLTVT.

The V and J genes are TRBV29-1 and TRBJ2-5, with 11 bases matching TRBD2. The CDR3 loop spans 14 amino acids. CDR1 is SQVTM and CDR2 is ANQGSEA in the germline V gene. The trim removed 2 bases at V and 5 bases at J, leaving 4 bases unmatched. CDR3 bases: TGCAGCGTTGAACTAGCGGGGGGTTTTGAGACCCAGTACTTC. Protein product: CSVELAGGFETQYF.

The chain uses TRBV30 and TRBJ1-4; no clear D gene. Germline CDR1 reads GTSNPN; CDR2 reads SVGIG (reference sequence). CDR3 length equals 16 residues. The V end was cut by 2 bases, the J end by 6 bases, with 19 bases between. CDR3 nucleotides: TGTGCCTGGAGTCCGCCTCCCCTAGTCCGCGATGAAAAACTGTTTTTT. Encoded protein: CAWSPPPLVRDEKLFF.

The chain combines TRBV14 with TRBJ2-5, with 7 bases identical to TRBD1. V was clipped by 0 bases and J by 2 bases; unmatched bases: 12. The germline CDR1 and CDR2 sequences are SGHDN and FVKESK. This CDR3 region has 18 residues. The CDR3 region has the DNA TGTGCCAGCAGCCAAGATCTCCGAGGGGGCAGGAGTCAAGAGACCCAGTACTTC. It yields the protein CASSQDLRGGRSQETQYF.

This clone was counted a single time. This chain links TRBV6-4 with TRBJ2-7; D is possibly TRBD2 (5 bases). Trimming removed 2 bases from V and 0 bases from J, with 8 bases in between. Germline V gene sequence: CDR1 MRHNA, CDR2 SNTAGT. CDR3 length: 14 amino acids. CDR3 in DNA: TGTGCCAGCAGTGACACGGGGAGCTCCTACGAGCAGTACTTC. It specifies CASSDTGSSYEQYF.

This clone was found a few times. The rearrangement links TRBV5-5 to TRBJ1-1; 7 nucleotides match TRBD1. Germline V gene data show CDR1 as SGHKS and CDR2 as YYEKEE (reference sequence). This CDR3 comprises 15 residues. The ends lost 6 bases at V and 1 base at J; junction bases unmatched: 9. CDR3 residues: CASMGQPMENTEAFF. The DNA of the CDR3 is TGTGCCAGCATGGGACAGCCGATGGAGAACACTGAAGCTTTCTTT.

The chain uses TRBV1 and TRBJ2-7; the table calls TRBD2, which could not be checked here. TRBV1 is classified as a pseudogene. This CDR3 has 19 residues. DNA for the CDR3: TGCACCAGCAGACCCTTGCTAGCGGGAGTATGTCGTTTCAGGTACGAGCAGTACTTC. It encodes CTSRPLLAGVCRFRYEQYF.

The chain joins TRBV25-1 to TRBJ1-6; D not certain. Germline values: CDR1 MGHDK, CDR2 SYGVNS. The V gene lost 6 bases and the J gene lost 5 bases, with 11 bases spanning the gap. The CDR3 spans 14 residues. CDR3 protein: CASSPPTDNSPLHF. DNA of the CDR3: TGTGCCAGCAGCCCTCCCACAGATAATTCACCCCTCCACTTT. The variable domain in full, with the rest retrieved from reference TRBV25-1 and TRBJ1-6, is EADIYQTPRYLVIGTGKKITLECSQTMGHDKMYWYQQDPGMELHLIHYSYGVNSTEKGDLSSESTVSRIRTEHFPLTLESARPSHTSQYLCASSPPTDNSPLHFGNGTRLTVT.

CDR3 residues: CAWEDSVNTEAFF. The CDR3 nucleotides read TGTGCCTGGGAGGACAGCGTGAACACTGAAGCTTTCTTT. This chain uses TRBV30 with TRBJ1-1; TRBD1 might be the D (6 bases). Deletions cut 5 bases from V and 0 bases from J, with 10 bases between. The CDR3 spans 13 residues. The germline V gene has CDR1 GTSNPN and CDR2 SVGIG (reference sequence).

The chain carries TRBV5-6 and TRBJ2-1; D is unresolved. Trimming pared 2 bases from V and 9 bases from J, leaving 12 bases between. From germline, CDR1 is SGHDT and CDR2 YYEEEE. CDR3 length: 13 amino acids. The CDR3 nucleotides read TGTGCCAGCAGCTTTGATAGAGGTTTTGAGCAGTTCTTC. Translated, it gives CASSFDRGFEQFF. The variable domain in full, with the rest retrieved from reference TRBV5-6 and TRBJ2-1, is DAGVTQSPTHLIKTRGQQVTLRCSPKSGHDTVSWYQQALGQGPQFIFQYYEEEERQRGNFPDRFSGHQFPNYSSELNVNALLLGDSALYLCASSFDRGFEQFFGPGTRLTVL.